The rows below give T cell receptor beta chains drawn from one sample of a study of memory CD8 T cells in hepatitis C reinfection. Sequenced by immunoSEQ multiplex PCR; TCRdb stores in-frame clones only, minus some. This table holds 35,000 to 50,000 clones, 70% to 90% found once. Material: naive CD8+ T cells sorted from blood. These receptors were taken from a man aged 18 to 29 with hepatitis C virus infection. Both conserved end residues are part of each CDR3. A D gene is named only where the DNA matches it firmly. Rows give clone size only sometimes, using once, few, many, or a class for an expanded clone.

J gene: TRBJ2-1
V gene: TRBV2
D gene: NA
clone size: NA
CDR3 DNA: TGTGCCAGCAGTGAAGGAGCGACCGCGAGCGATGAGCAGTTCTTC
CDR3 protein: CASSEGATASDEQFF

J gene: TRBJ2-7
V gene: TRBV28
D gene: TRBD2
clone size: NA
CDR3 DNA: TGTGCCAGCAGTATCTCTAGCGGGGGGGAGGGGGAGCAGTACTTC
CDR3 protein: CASSISSGGEGEQYF

J gene: TRBJ1-6
V gene: TRBV7-2
D gene: NA
clone size: once
CDR3 DNA: TGTGCCAGCAGCTCAATCCCTCCCCCCCAGGGTGGTAATTCACCCCTCCACTTT
CDR3 protein: CASSSIPPPQGGNSPLHF

J gene: TRBJ2-7
V gene: TRBV9
D gene: TRBD1
clone size: NA
CDR3 DNA: TGTGCCAGCAGCTTGGGGACAGGGAACTACGAGCAGTACTTC
CDR3 protein: CASSLGTGNYEQYF

J gene: TRBJ2-5
V gene: TRBV7-6
D gene: TRBD2
clone size: NA
CDR3 DNA: TGTGCCAGCAGCTCGCTAGCGGGGTATCAAGAGACCCAGTACTTC
CDR3 protein: CASSSLAGYQETQYF

J gene: TRBJ2-5
V gene: TRBV10-3
D gene: NA
clone size: NA
CDR3 DNA: TGTGCCATCAGTGAAGGTCCGAGACAGGGTGGGAGGGAGACCCAGTACTTC
CDR3 protein: CAISEGPRQGGRETQYF

J gene: TRBJ2-3
V gene: TRBV11-3
D gene: NA
clone size: NA
CDR3 DNA: TGTGCCAGCAGCTTAGCTAGGCAACCCTGGGCAGATACGCAGTATTTT
CDR3 protein: CASSLARQPWADTQYF

J gene: TRBJ1-1
V gene: TRBV29-1
D gene: TRBD1
clone size: NA
CDR3 DNA: TGCAGCGCCCCCCCCCGGGACAGGGTGGCTGAAGCTTTCTTT
CDR3 protein: CSAPPRDRVAEAFF

J gene: TRBJ2-1
V gene: TRBV29-1
D gene: TRBD1
clone size: NA
CDR3 DNA: TGCAGCTCCCGGACAGGGAGTGTGGATGAGCAGTTCTTC
CDR3 protein: CSSRTGSVDEQFF

J gene: TRBJ2-6
V gene: TRBV27
D gene: NA
clone size: NA
CDR3 DNA: TGTGCCAGCAGTTTATCCGCAGGGGCCGGGGCCAACGTCCTGACTTTC
CDR3 protein: CASSLSAGAGANVLTF

J gene: TRBJ2-3
V gene: TRBV4-2
D gene: TRBD2
clone size: NA
CDR3 DNA: TGTGCCAGCAGCCAGGCCGTCCCGGGACTAGCGGCCCTAGCAAGAACAGATACGCAGTATTTT
CDR3 protein: CASSQAVPGLAALARTDTQYF

J gene: TRBJ2-7
V gene: TRBV2
D gene: NA
clone size: NA
CDR3 DNA: TGTGCCAGCAGTGATCGGGGGAGAGGGGACGAGCAGTACTTC
CDR3 protein: CASSDRGRGDEQYF

J gene: TRBJ2-1
V gene: TRBV5-4
D gene: TRBD1
clone size: once
CDR3 DNA: TGTGCCAGCAGCTCAGGCTATTCCGGGACAGGGTTTAATGAGCAGTTCTTC
CDR3 protein: CASSSGYSGTGFNEQFF

J gene: TRBJ2-5
V gene: TRBV5-8
D gene: NA
clone size: NA
CDR3 DNA: TGTGCCAGCAGCTTGCAGGTTATGGGTCGAGAGACCCAGTACTTC
CDR3 protein: CASSLQVMGRETQYF

J gene: TRBJ2-2
V gene: TRBV15
D gene: NA
clone size: NA
CDR3 DNA: TGTGCCACCGGACGAAGGGAGGTCGACGGGGAGCTGTTTTTT
CDR3 protein: CATGRREVDGELFF

J gene: TRBJ2-1
V gene: TRBV30
D gene: TRBD1
clone size: NA
CDR3 DNA: TGTGCCTGGGAGCTCTCACCGACAGGGCCGTACAATGAGCAGTTCTTC
CDR3 protein: CAWELSPTGPYNEQFF

J gene: TRBJ1-3
V gene: TRBV28
D gene: NA
clone size: once
CDR3 DNA: TGTGCCAGCAGTTTTAGTGATAGAAACACCATATATTTT
CDR3 protein: CASSFSDRNTIYF

J gene: TRBJ2-1
V gene: TRBV7-6
D gene: TRBD2
clone size: NA
CDR3 DNA: TGTGCCAGCAGCCACGGGACTAGCGGGAGTGAAGATGAGCAGTTCTTC
CDR3 protein: CASSHGTSGSEDEQFF